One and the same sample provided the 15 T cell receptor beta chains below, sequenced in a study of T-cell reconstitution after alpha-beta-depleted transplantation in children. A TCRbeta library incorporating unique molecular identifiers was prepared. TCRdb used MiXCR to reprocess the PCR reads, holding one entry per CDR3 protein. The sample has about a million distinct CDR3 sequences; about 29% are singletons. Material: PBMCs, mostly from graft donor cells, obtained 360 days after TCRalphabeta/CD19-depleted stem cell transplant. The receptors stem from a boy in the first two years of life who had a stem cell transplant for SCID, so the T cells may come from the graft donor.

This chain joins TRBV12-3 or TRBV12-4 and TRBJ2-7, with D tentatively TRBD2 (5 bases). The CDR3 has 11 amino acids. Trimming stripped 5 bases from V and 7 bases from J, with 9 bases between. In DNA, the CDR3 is TGTGCCAGCAGTCAGGAGGAGGAGCAGTACTTC. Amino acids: CASSQEEEQYF.

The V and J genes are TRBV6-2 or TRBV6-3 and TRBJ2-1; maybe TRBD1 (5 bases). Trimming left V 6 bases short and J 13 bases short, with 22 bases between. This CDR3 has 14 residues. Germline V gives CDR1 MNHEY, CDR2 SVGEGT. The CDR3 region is CASSSSFVGPTQFF. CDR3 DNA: TGTGCCAGCAGCTCCTCCTTCGTGGGGCCTACACAGTTCTTC.

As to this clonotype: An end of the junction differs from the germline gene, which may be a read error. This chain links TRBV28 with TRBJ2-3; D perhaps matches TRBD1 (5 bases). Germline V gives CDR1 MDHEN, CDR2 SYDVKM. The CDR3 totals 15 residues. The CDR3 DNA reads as TGTGCCATCAGTTTAGGGGATACAAGCACAGATACGCAGTATTTT. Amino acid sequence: CAISLGDTSTDTQYF.

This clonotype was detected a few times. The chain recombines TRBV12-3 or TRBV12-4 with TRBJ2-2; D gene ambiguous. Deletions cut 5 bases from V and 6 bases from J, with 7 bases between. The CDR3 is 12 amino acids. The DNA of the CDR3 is TGTGCCAGCAGTACCCCCTCCGGGGAGCTGTTTTTT. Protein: CASSTPSGELFF.

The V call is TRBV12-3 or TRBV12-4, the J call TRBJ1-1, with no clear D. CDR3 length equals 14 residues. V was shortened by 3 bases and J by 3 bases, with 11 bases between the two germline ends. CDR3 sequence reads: CASSFTFGDTEAFF. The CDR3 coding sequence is TGTGCCAGCAGTTTTACGTTTGGGGACACTGAAGCTTTCTTT.

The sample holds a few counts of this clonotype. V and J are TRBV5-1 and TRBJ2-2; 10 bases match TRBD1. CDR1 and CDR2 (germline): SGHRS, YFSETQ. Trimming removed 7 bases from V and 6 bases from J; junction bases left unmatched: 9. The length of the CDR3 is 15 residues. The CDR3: CASRIRTGGSGELFF. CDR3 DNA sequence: TGCGCCAGCCGAATCCGGACAGGGGGGTCCGGGGAGCTGTTTTTT.

CDR3 nucleotide sequence: TGCGCCAGCAGCCAAGGGGACAGGGACTCCTACGAGCAGTACTTC. This translates into CASSQGDRDSYEQYF. The chain recombines TRBV4-3 with TRBJ2-7; 9 positions match TRBD1. The V and J ends lost 1 base and 0 bases, in that order; junction bases with no gene match: 1. From germline, CDR1 is LGHNA and CDR2 YSLEER. The CDR3 spans 15 residues.

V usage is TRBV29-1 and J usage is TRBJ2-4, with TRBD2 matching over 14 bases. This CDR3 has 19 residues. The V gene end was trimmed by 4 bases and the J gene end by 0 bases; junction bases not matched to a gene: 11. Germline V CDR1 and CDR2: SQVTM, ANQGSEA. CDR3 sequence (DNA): TGCAGCGTTGGGGGAGGCACTGGGACTAGCGGGGGAGCCAAAAACATTCAGTACTTC. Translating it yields CSVGGGTGTSGGAKNIQYF.

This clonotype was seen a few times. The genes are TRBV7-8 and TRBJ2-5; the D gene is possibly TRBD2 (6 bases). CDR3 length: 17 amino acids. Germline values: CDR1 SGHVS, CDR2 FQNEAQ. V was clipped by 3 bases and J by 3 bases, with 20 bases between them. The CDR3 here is CASSLAPLRGIKETQYF. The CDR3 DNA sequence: TGTGCCAGCAGCTTGGCACCCCTGCGGGGCATTAAAGAGACCCAGTACTTC.

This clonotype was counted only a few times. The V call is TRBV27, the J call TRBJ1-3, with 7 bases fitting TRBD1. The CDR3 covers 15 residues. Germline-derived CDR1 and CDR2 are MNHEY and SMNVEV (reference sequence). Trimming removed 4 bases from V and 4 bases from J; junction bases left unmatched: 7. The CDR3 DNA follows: TGTGCCAGCAGTTCATCTACAGGGGCGGGAAACACCATATATTTT. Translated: CASSSSTGAGNTIYF.

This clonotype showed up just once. The CDR3 DNA is TGCAGTGCCCCATCCGGGGTCGGTAATGAGCAGTTCTTC. Amino acid sequence: CSAPSGVGNEQFF. The rearrangement links TRBV20-1 to TRBJ2-1; perhaps TRBD2 as D (5 bases). Trimming cost V 6 bases and J 7 bases, with 16 bases left between them. This CDR3 has 13 residues. Germline CDR1 and CDR2: DFQATT and SNEGSKA (reference sequence).

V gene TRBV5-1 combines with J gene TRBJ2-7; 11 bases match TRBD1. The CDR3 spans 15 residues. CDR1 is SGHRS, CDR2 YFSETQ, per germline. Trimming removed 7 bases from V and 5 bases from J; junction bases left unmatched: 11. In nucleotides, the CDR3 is TGCGCCAGCCTACCCGGACAGGGGGCCAGTAACGAGCAGTACTTC. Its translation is CASLPGQGASNEQYF.

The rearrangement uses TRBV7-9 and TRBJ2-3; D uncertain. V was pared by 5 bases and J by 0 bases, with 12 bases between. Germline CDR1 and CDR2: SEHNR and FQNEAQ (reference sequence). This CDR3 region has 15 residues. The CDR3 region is CASSQLRVSTDTQYF. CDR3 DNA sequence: TGTGCCAGCAGCCAATTAAGGGTTAGCACAGATACGCAGTATTTT.

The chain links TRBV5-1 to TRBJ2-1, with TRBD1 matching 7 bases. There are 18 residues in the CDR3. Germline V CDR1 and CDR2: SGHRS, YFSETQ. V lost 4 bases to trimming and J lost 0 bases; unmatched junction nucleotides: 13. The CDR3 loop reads CASSPKELTGFSYNEQFF. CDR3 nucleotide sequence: TGCGCCAGCAGCCCTAAAGAGCTGACAGGGTTCTCCTACAATGAGCAGTTCTTC.

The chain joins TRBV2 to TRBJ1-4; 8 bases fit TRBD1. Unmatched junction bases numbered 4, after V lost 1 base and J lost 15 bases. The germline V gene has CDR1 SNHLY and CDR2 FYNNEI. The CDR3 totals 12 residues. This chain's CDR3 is CASSEVATGVFF. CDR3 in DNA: TGTGCCAGCAGTGAAGTGGCGACAGGGGTGTTTTTT.